Listed here is a single T cell receptor (beta chain). The antigen remains undetermined. V was shortened by 5 bases and J by 2 bases, with 10 bases between the two germline ends. CDR3 size: 15 residues. CDR1 MDHEN and CDR2 SYDVKM come from the germline V gene. The data derive from a study of T cells in localized non-small cell lung cancer. Study conclusions and caveats: Among the top 100 tumor clones, a median approximately 60 appeared in adjacent lung. Those with higher blood T cell density had longer overall survival. It was uninvolved adjacent lung that showed the highest T cell clonality, exceeding tumor. Because sequencing included only one region (of the tumor), heterogeneity remains possible.

Measured with immunoSEQ multiplex PCR; TCRdb has only the in-frame clones, and not every one. The sample lists 130,000 or so clones, 70% to 90% seen once, with approximately 1.7% in the top ten. The sequenced sample was peripheral blood, obtained before any cancer treatment. V and J are TRBV28 and TRBJ2-6, with TRBD2 as a possible D gene (7 bases). The source is a female donor aged 60 or older with stage I lung adenocarcinoma. The CDR3 DNA follows: TGTGCCAGCAGTGGGGGGGGCCCTGGGGCCAACGTCCTGACTTTC. Protein product: CASSGGGPGANVLTF.